This T cell receptor beta chain was retrieved from a study of CD8 T cells in Susac syndrome. After extraction with the RNeasy kit, about 0.45 to 1 ug of the RNA was reverse transcribed using random hexamers. One entry per CDR3 protein, called by TCRdb with MiXCR from the immunoSEQ multiplex PCR reads. The sample has 100,000 to 150,000 distinct CDR3 sequences, over 90% seen once. This CDR3 comprises 13 residues. The V end lost 5 bases, the J end lost 0 bases, and 4 bases lay between the germline ends. Germline V gives CDR1 MNHNY, CDR2 SVGAGI (reference sequence). The genes are TRBV6-6 and TRBJ2-2; D gene uncertain. The sequenced sample consisted of CD4+ T cells from PBMCs. The receptor's source is a human donor in good health. The CDR3 DNA reads as TGTGCCAGCAGTGCCGCGAACACCGGGGAGCTGTTTTTT. This encodes CASSAANTGELFF.